The 10 T cell receptor beta chains listed next were all sequenced from one sample in a study of cytomegalovirus exposure and HLA in healthy donors. The PCR used 60 Vbeta and 13 Jbeta primers. Produced via immunoSEQ multiplex PCR; TCRdb's table is partial and in-frame only. The data contain about 190,000 clones, 77% of them singletons. The sequencing sample was made of PBMCs. These receptors were taken from a woman in her twenties or thirties in good health and CMV-seropositive.

The rearrangement uses TRBV7-2 and TRBJ1-1, with TRBD1 matching over 8 bases. CDR3 length equals 14 residues. Germline V gives CDR1 SGHTA, CDR2 FQGNSA. V gave up 5 bases and J gave up 0 bases; unmatched junction bases: 2. DNA for the CDR3: TGTGCCAGCAGCCGACAGGGGATGAACACTGAAGCTTTCTTT. It specifies CASSRQGMNTEAFF.

This clone occurred once. The rearrangement links TRBV21-1 to TRBJ2-5; the table's D gene call, TRBD2, was not cross checked with the DNA. TRBV21-1 is noted as a pseudogene. The CDR3 contains 15 residues. The CDR3 bases are TGTGCCAGCAACACCGAGGCTAGCGGAGAAGAGACCCAGTACTTC. It codes for CASNTEASGEETQYF.

The rearrangement links TRBV11-3 to TRBJ2-7; D is possibly TRBD2 (5 bases). Germline V lookup: CDR1 SGHNT, CDR2 YENEEA. The CDR3 is 13 amino acids. V was cut by 2 bases and J by 6 bases, with 11 bases left in between. For the CDR3, the DNA is TGTGCCAGCAGCTTATTTTCGGGATCCGAGCAGTACTTC. This translates into CASSLFSGSEQYF.

The gene calls are TRBV27 and TRBJ2-7, with a possible D match to TRBD1 (6 bases). The CDR3 sequence is 12 residues long. V was clipped by 3 bases and J by 7 bases, with 10 bases between them. Germline CDR1 and CDR2: MNHEY and SMNVEV (reference sequence). CDR3 DNA sequence: TGTGCCAGCAGTTTTCAGGGGACGGAGCAGTACTTC. Protein product: CASSFQGTEQYF.

This clone was counted between two and nine times. The identical CDR3 is also encoded by other nucleotide sequences in the sample. The V call is TRBV4-3, the J call TRBJ2-1; perhaps TRBD2 as D (5 bases). Trimming took 1 base from V and 1 from J, leaving 5 bases between them. CDR3 length equals 14 residues. Germline CDR1 LGHNA, CDR2 YSLEER. DNA for the CDR3: TGCGCCAGCAGCCAAGGCGGGTCCTACAATGAGCAGTTCTTC. The encoded protein is CASSQGGSYNEQFF.

This rearrangement joins TRBV11-2 to TRBJ2-1; unclear D gene. This CDR3 region has 16 residues. V shed 0 bases and J shed 2 bases, with 11 bases lying between them. Looked up from germline, CDR1 is SGHAT and CDR2 is FQNNGV. The CDR3 coding sequence is TGTGCCAGCAGCTTAGACCGCCTAATACCCTACAATGAGCAGTTCTTC. It translates to CASSLDRLIPYNEQFF.

The chain couples TRBV9 to TRBJ1-4; D ambiguous. Germline V gives CDR1 SGDLS, CDR2 YYNGEE. With 0 bases removed from V and 7 bases from J, the gap between germline ends came to 10 bases. This CDR3 region has 14 residues. The CDR3 bases are TGTGCCAGCAGCGTAGCACTGTCGGGTGAAAAACTGTTTTTT. This translates into CASSVALSGEKLFF.

The V gene is TRBV7-2, the J gene TRBJ2-3; 7 bases fit TRBD2. V lost 5 bases to trimming and J lost 4 bases; unmatched junction nucleotides: 9. This CDR3 comprises 15 residues. Germline lookup yields CDR1 SGHTA and CDR2 FQGNSA. CDR3 region: CASSGTGTIPDTQYF. CDR3 DNA sequence: TGTGCCAGCAGCGGCACCGGGACTATTCCAGATACGCAGTATTTT.

The V call is TRBV4-3, the J call TRBJ2-3; 8 bases match TRBD2. The germline CDR1 and CDR2 sequences are LGHNA and YSLEER. CDR3 length: 15 amino acids. J lost 4 bases, V lost 4 bases, and 7 bases had no gene match. CDR3 sequence: CASSPQGLASDTQYF. CDR3 coding DNA: TGCGCCAGCAGCCCACAAGGACTAGCATCAGATACGCAGTATTTT.

This chain uses TRBV11-2 with TRBJ1-1; unclear D gene. Germline lookup yields CDR1 SGHAT and CDR2 FQNNGV. Trimming took off 3 bases at V and 1 base at J, with 6 bases between the two ends. The CDR3 has 13 residues. CDR3 region: CASSFTRNTEAFF. For the CDR3, the DNA is TGTGCCAGCAGCTTTACAAGGAACACTGAAGCTTTCTTT.